The sequence of this T cell receptor beta chain was determined in a study of cytomegalovirus exposure and HLA in healthy donors. The data were produced by immunoSEQ multiplex PCR, yet TCRdb's version contains in-frame clones alone and is incomplete. The data show about 220,000 clones, 75% to 95% seen once. The CDR3 covers 12 residues. The germline V and J ends were trimmed by 9 bases and 4 bases, with 12 bases remaining between them. Germline CDR1 LNHDA, CDR2 SQIVND (reference sequence). This sequence joins TRBV19 and TRBJ1-1, with TRBD1 as a possible D gene (6 bases). The TCR sequence derives from a young woman in good health and CMV-seronegative. The sequenced sample consisted of PBMCs. The CDR3 region has the DNA TGTGCCAGCAACGCAGGGGCCACTGAAGCTTTCTTT. Translating gives CASNAGATEAFF.